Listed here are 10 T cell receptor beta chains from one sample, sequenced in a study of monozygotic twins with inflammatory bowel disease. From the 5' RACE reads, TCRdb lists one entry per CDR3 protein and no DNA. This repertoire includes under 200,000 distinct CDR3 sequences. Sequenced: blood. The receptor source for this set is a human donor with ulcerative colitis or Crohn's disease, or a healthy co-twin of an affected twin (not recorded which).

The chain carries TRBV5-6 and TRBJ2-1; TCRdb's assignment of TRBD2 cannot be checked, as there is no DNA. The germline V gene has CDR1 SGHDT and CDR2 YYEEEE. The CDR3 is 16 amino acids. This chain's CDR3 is CASSWREMSSYNEQFF.

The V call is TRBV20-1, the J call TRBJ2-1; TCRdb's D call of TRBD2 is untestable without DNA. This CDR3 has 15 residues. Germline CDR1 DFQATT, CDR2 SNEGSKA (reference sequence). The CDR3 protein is CSAGIAGLADNEQFF.

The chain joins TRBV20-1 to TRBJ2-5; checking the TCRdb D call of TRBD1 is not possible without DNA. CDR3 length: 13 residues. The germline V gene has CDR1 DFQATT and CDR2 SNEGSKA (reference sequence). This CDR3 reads CSARRTEGETQYF.

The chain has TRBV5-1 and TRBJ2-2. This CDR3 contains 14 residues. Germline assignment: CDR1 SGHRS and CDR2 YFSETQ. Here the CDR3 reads CASSLGARTGELFF.

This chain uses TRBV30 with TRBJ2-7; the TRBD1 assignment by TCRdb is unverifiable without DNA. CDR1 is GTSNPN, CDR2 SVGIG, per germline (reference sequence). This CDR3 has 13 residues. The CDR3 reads CALKGDSYAEQYF.

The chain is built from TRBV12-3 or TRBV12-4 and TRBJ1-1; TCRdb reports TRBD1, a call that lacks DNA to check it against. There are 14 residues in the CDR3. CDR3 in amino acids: CASSPGTPNTEAFF.

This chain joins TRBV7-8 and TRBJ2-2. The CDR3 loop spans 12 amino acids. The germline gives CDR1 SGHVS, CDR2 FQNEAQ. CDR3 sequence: CASSLFEQGLFF.

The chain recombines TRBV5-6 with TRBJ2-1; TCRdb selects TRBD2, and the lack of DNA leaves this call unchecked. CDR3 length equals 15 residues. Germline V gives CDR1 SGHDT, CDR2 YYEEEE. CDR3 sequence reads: CASSLRTRMYNEQFF.

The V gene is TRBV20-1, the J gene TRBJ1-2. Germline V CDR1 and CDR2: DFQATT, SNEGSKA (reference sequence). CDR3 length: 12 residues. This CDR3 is CSARGRDYGYTF.

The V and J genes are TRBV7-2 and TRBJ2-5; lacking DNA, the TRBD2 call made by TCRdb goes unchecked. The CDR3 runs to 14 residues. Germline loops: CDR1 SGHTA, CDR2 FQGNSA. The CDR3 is CASSSQRGRETQYF.